These T cell receptor beta chains were read from a single sample in a study of T-cell memory formation after mild COVID-19. TCRdb passed the 5' RACE reads through MiXCR, listing each CDR3 protein once. The sample lists about 200,000 distinct CDR3 sequences, 9.5% to 10% occurring once. The sequencing input was PBMCs or a T cell subset sorted from them (not recorded which). Receptors were obtained from a man aged 18 to 30 who had mild COVID-19 (a few samples of this study predate the infection). Cell type and time point are not known. Each CDR3 is given with its conserved first and last residue. D genes are given only for firm matches. Expanded clones are given a class, and other clones once, few, many or no size at all.

d_gene	v_gene	j_gene	abundance	CDR3nt	CDR3aa
-	TRBV20-1	TRBJ2-2	-	TGCAGTGCTAGATCCGGGACACCCACCGGGGAGCTGTTTTTT	CSARSGTPTGELFF
-	TRBV27	TRBJ1-4	few	TGTGCCAGCAGTTTATATGGTCCAGGGCGGGCTGAAAAACTGTTTTTT	CASSLYGPGRAEKLFF
-	TRBV12-3/TRBV12-4	TRBJ1-2	few	TGTGCCAGCACCCCGACCGGGTTTACCTATGGCTACACCTTC	CASTPTGFTYGYTF
TRBD2	TRBV6-5	TRBJ2-1	many	TGTGCCAGCAGACTGGGACTAGCGGCCAATGAGCAGTTCTTC	CASRLGLAANEQFF
-	TRBV24-1	TRBJ1-2	few	TGTGCCACCTGGGGGGCAGAGTATGGCTACACCTTC	CATWGAEYGYTF
-	TRBV28	TRBJ2-3	many	TGTGCCAGCAGTTTATTTTGGGTGGTTAGCACAGATACGCAGTATTTT	CASSLFWVVSTDTQYF
-	TRBV7-9	TRBJ2-7	few	TGTGCCAGCAGCTTACCAGGGGAATTAACTTACTTC	CASSLPGELTYF
-	TRBV20-1	TRBJ2-1	many	TGCAGTGCTAGAGATCCGTCTTACTCCTACAATGAGCAGTTCTTC	CSARDPSYSYNEQFF
-	TRBV5-1	TRBJ1-1	-	TGCGCCAGCAGCTTGAACGGGGTGGAAAACACTGAAGCTTTCTTT	CASSLNGVENTEAFF
-	TRBV6-6	TRBJ2-7	-	TGTGCCAGCTACCGTGAGACAGGCTACGAGCAGTACTTC	CASYRETGYEQYF
-	TRBV7-2	TRBJ2-2	-	TGTGCCAGCAGCTTAACGTCGGGAGCCGGGGAGCTGTTTTTT	CASSLTSGAGELFF
-	TRBV4-3	TRBJ2-5	many	TGCGCCAGCAGCCAGGGCCCCGGGGCAGGGCAAGAGACCCAGTACTTC	CASSQGPGAGQETQYF
TRBD2	TRBV20-1	TRBJ2-5	-	TGCAGTGCTTCCCCCCCTAGCGGGGGGGCGTTACGGGAGACCCAGTACTTC	CSASPPSGGALRETQYF
-	TRBV5-6	TRBJ1-4	few	TGTGCCAGCAGCTTGGCCGCAGGGGAAAAACTGTTTTTT	CASSLAAGEKLFF
-	TRBV6-5	TRBJ2-3	-	TGTGCCAGCAGTTACTCGCAGGGTTACACAGATACGCAGTATTTT	CASSYSQGYTDTQYF
-	TRBV5-1	TRBJ1-1	many	TGCGCCAGCAGCCTATCACAGGACGCACTGGCCTTGAACACTGAAGCTTTCTTT	CASSLSQDALALNTEAFF
-	TRBV7-3	TRBJ1-1	few	TGTGCCAGCAGCTTGGGGGGGGTCACGAACACTGAAGCTTTCTTT	CASSLGGVTNTEAFF
-	TRBV7-2	TRBJ1-1	-	TGTGCCAGCAGCCTAAGAAGCATGAACACTGAAGCTTTCTTT	CASSLRSMNTEAFF
-	TRBV19	TRBJ2-1	-	TGTGCCAGTAGGATGGGCGGACAATATGAGCAGTTCTTC	CASRMGGQYEQFF
TRBD1	TRBV7-2	TRBJ1-1	-	TGTGCCAGCAGCTTAGCGCAGGGGGCGACCACTGAAGCTTTCTTT	CASSLAQGATTEAFF
-	TRBV18	TRBJ2-7	-	TGTGCCAGCTCACCAACCCAAATACAGGGTGGCGAGCAGTACTTC	CASSPTQIQGGEQYF
TRBD1	TRBV19	TRBJ2-7	-	TGTGCCAGTAGAAGACAGGGGTACAGCTCCTACGAGCAGTACTTC	CASRRQGYSSYEQYF
TRBD2	TRBV7-9	TRBJ2-3	-	TGTGCCAGCAGCGTTAGCGGGGCCACAGATACGCAGTATTTT	CASSVSGATDTQYF
-	TRBV28	TRBJ1-1	few	TGTGCCAGCAGTTTTCGAGGTGGGGCTTTCTTT	CASSFRGGAFF
TRBD1	TRBV6-2/TRBV6-3	TRBJ2-5	many	TGTGCCAGCAATGACAGGGGATTGAGGGAGACCCAGTACTTC	CASNDRGLRETQYF
TRBD1	TRBV24-1	TRBJ2-2	few	TGTGCCACCGGGACAGGGAACACCGGGGAGCTGTTTTTT	CATGTGNTGELFF
-	TRBV9	TRBJ1-1	-	TGTGCCAGCAGCGTAGGGGGGGTGAACACTGAAGCTTTCTTT	CASSVGGVNTEAFF
-	TRBV4-1	TRBJ1-1	few	TGCGCCAGCAGCCTCAACCGATGGACCGTGGAGCCAGTTGAAAACACTGAAGCTTTCTTT	CASSLNRWTVEPVENTEAFF
-	TRBV3-1	TRBJ2-5	many	TGTGCCAGCACCCTCGGGGCTCAAGAGACCCAGTACTTC	CASTLGAQETQYF
TRBD2	TRBV11-2	TRBJ2-1	few	TGTGCCAGCAGCCCTGTTTTAGCGGGAGGTGAGCAGTTCTTC	CASSPVLAGGEQFF
TRBD2	TRBV5-4	TRBJ2-1	-	TGTGCCAGCAGCTTCGGGGGGGGCGGCTACAATGAGCAGTTCTTC	CASSFGGGGYNEQFF
-	TRBV12-3/TRBV12-4	TRBJ2-6	few	TGTGCCAGCAGTTTGCTCAGGTATCCTTCTGGGGCCAACGTCCTGACTTTC	CASSLLRYPSGANVLTF
-	TRBV7-6	TRBJ1-1	-	TGTGCCAGCAGCTTAGGGGATTGGGACCGAGAAGCTTTCTTT	CASSLGDWDREAFF
TRBD1	TRBV7-6	TRBJ1-6	-	TGTGCCAGCAGCTTAGTCCAGATGACAGGGAATAATTCACCCCTCCACTTT	CASSLVQMTGNNSPLHF
-	TRBV5-4	TRBJ2-7	many	TGTGCCAGCAGTTTCACCGACGAGCAGTACTTC	CASSFTDEQYF
TRBD1	TRBV12-5	TRBJ2-3	-	TGTGCTAGTGCCCAGGGACAGGGCGTGACAGATACGCAGTATTTT	CASAQGQGVTDTQYF
-	TRBV20-1	TRBJ1-2	-	TGCAGTGCTATGGACAGCTACTATGGCTACACCTTC	CSAMDSYYGYTF
TRBD1	TRBV5-1	TRBJ2-1	few	TGCGCCAGCAGTACGGGCGGACAGGGGCCGAGGGGGTTCTTC	CASSTGGQGPRGFF
-	TRBV5-5	TRBJ1-5	few	TGTGCCAGCCCGTCAGGGATTAGCAATCAGCCCCAGCATTTT	CASPSGISNQPQHF
-	TRBV20-1	TRBJ2-5	few	TGCAGTGCTAGAGTTCGGCTAGCGACTCAAGAGACCCAGTACTTC	CSARVRLATQETQYF
-	TRBV9	TRBJ2-5	-	TGTGCCAGCAGCCTCGGGGGAGGGACACCTATCTCGGGGGAGACCCAGTACTTC	CASSLGGGTPISGETQYF
-	TRBV12-3/TRBV12-4	TRBJ2-3	-	TGTGCCAGCAGCAAAAACGGGGCTACGCAGTATTTT	CASSKNGATQYF
-	TRBV19	TRBJ1-6	-	TGTGCCAGTAATGCGCACTATAAGTCACCCCTCCACTTT	CASNAHYKSPLHF
-	TRBV5-1	TRBJ1-6	few	TGCGCCAGCAGCCTGAACCGGGACACCGATTCACCCCTCCACTTT	CASSLNRDTDSPLHF
TRBD2	TRBV5-4	TRBJ2-3	few	TGTGCCAGCAGCTTTCGGGGGGGGATCACAGATACGCAGTATTTT	CASSFRGGITDTQYF
-	TRBV11-2	TRBJ1-3	-	TGTGCCAGCAGCTTAGATTGGGGCCCTTCTGGAAACACCATATATTTT	CASSLDWGPSGNTIYF
-	TRBV7-2	TRBJ1-2	many	TGTGCCAGCAGCTTCTGGGGAGGAGTTGGTGACTCCGATGGCTACACCTTC	CASSFWGGVGDSDGYTF
-	TRBV5-1	TRBJ2-1	few	TGCGCCAGCAGCCCCAGTCTTGAGCTTGGGGGGGCGACTGAGCAGTTCTTC	CASSPSLELGGATEQFF
TRBD1	TRBV5-1	TRBJ1-1	few	TGCGCCAGCAGCTCAAGACAGGGCTACACTGAAGCTTTCTTT	CASSSRQGYTEAFF
-	TRBV15	TRBJ2-3	many	TGTGCCACCAGCAGAGTACAGGCGCCAGATACGCAGTATTTT	CATSRVQAPDTQYF
TRBD1	TRBV7-8	TRBJ1-2	many	TGTGCCAGCAGCCGACAGTCAGGGGGCGATGGCTACACCTTC	CASSRQSGGDGYTF
TRBD2	TRBV7-3	TRBJ2-3	many	TGTGCCAGCAGCCCGCTGGGACTAGCCGACACAGATACGCAGTATTTT	CASSPLGLADTDTQYF